A selection of T cell receptor beta chains follows, all from one sample in a study of human T cells and chemical hapten exposure. TCRdb re-analysed the RACE reads in MiXCR, keeping a single row per CDR3 protein. The sample consists of roughly 380,000 distinct CDR3 sequences, 4.8% of them appearing once. The source was whole blood, collected in connection with sensitization to the hapten diphenylcyclopropenone (DPC). The receptors derive from a woman in her 50s with alopecia areata. Some clones in this sample may be carry-over from other donors' samples. Both conserved end residues are part of each CDR3. D genes are given only for firm matches. Clone sizes are given selectively: once, few, many, or a class where the clone is expanded.

TRBV20-1	TRBJ2-3	few	-	TGCAGCCCTAGAAGGACTTCCGTAACAGATACGCAGTATTTT	CSPRRTSVTDTQYF
TRBV20-1	TRBJ2-3	many	TRBD2	TGCAGTGCTAGAGTCGCGGGAGCCCTCACAGATACGCAGTATTTT	CSARVAGALTDTQYF
TRBV7-2	TRBJ2-3	few	TRBD2	TGTGCCAGCAGCTTAGGCGGTAGCGGGAGTACAGATACGCAGTATTTT	CASSLGGSGSTDTQYF
TRBV5-1	TRBJ1-2	many	TRBD1	TGCGCCAGCAGCATTGGACAGGGGGCTGGCTACACCTTC	CASSIGQGAGYTF
TRBV28	TRBJ2-3	many	TRBD2	TGTGCCAGCAGTTTACCACTAGCGTCCACAGATACGCAGTATTTT	CASSLPLASTDTQYF
TRBV19	TRBJ2-5	many	TRBD2	TGTGCCAGTACGGGGAGCGGGAGCGGAGAGACCCAGTACTTC	CASTGSGSGETQYF
TRBV7-2	TRBJ2-3	-	-	TGTGCCAGCAGCTTGGCCCCCGTTGGGGGGATTAGCGCAGATACGCAGTATTTT	CASSLAPVGGISADTQYF
TRBV29-1	TRBJ1-2	many	-	TGCAGCGTTTTGGAGGGCGGAGGCTATGGCTACACCTTC	CSVLEGGGYGYTF
TRBV3-1	TRBJ1-1	few	-	TGTGCCAGCAGCCAAGATTTGAAGGGGAGGGCTTTCTTT	CASSQDLKGRAFF
TRBV7-7	TRBJ2-3	many	-	TGTGCCAGCAGCAGGATTCCTACAGATACGCAGTATTTT	CASSRIPTDTQYF
TRBV19	TRBJ1-2	-	TRBD1	TGTGCCAGTAGTACCGACAGGGGCTTCAGCGATGGCTACACCTTT	CASSTDRGFSDGYTF
TRBV9	TRBJ2-6	many	-	TGTGCCAGCAGCGGAAATAACAAATCAGGGGCCAACGTCCTGACTTTC	CASSGNNKSGANVLTF
TRBV7-9	TRBJ2-5	many	-	TGTGCCAGCCGTCATGGGTTGGAGACCCAGTACTTC	CASRHGLETQYF
TRBV12-3/TRBV12-4	TRBJ2-1	many	-	TGTGCCAGCAGTGTCGGGGCCTACAATGAGCAGTTCTTC	CASSVGAYNEQFF
TRBV18	TRBJ2-3	-	-	TGTGCCAGCTCACCACCAAATGCAGGACACACAGATACGCAGTATTTT	CASSPPNAGHTDTQYF
TRBV29-1	TRBJ2-7	many	-	TGCAGCGTTGAAGGTCTCGGCCCCGAGCAGTACTTC	CSVEGLGPEQYF
TRBV10-3	TRBJ1-1	many	TRBD1	TGTGCCATCAGTGAGGGGGACAGGGGGCGACTTGAAGCTTTCTTT	CAISEGDRGRLEAFF
TRBV6-2/TRBV6-3	TRBJ2-2	many	TRBD1	TGTGCCAGCAGACAAGACAGGGGGCGGACCGGGGAGCTGTTTTTT	CASRQDRGRTGELFF
TRBV12-3/TRBV12-4	TRBJ2-5	many	-	TGTGCCAGCAGGCCGAACCAGGGGCAAGAGACCCAGTACTTC	CASRPNQGQETQYF
TRBV10-3	TRBJ1-5	-	TRBD1	TGTGCCATCAGTGCCGGGACAGGGGCTCAGCCCCAGCATTTT	CAISAGTGAQPQHF
TRBV25-1	TRBJ2-4	few	-	TGTGCCAGCATTCGCGGTGGCATTCAGTACTTC	CASIRGGIQYF
TRBV6-2/TRBV6-3	TRBJ2-1	few	-	TGTGCCACCTTTCGTGCACTTCGGGGAGGAGGAGAGCAGTTCTTC	CATFRALRGGGEQFF
TRBV9	TRBJ2-3	many	-	TGTGCCAGCAGCGTAGATTTCGGTCTAGTCTCCGTTACGCAGTATTTT	CASSVDFGLVSVTQYF
TRBV7-2	TRBJ1-5	few	TRBD1	TGTGCCAGCAGCCCCTTACAGGGGGACAATCAGCCCCAGCATTTT	CASSPLQGDNQPQHF
TRBV3-1	TRBJ2-1	many	TRBD1	TGTGCCAGCAGCCAAGATAGAGGGGGCGATGAGCAGTTCTTC	CASSQDRGGDEQFF
TRBV6-6	TRBJ1-2	few	TRBD1	TGTGCCAGCAGCGGGACAGGGGGCGACTATGGCTACACCTTC	CASSGTGGDYGYTF
TRBV2	TRBJ1-6	-	-	TGTGCCAGCAGCCCCGAAGGGACGGAGACGAATTCACCCCTCCACTTT	CASSPEGTETNSPLHF
TRBV29-1	TRBJ1-2	many	TRBD1	TGCAGCGTTGAACCCGGACAGGGCCTTAAAGGCGGCTACACCTTC	CSVEPGQGLKGGYTF
TRBV4-1	TRBJ1-1	many	-	TGCGCCAGCAGCCAAGGAACAGGACGTGACACTGAAGCTTTCTTT	CASSQGTGRDTEAFF
TRBV13	TRBJ2-7	many	TRBD1	TGTGCCAGCAGCTCCGGGACAGCCTACGAGCAGTACTTC	CASSSGTAYEQYF
TRBV6-2/TRBV6-3	TRBJ1-2	-	-	TGTGCCAGCAGGGAAGGGGGAGGCTACACCTTC	CASREGGGYTF
TRBV15	TRBJ2-5	few	-	TGTGCCACCAGCTTCCGGGACTCGCGGGAAGAGACCCAGTACTTC	CATSFRDSREETQYF
TRBV10-3	TRBJ2-7	many	TRBD1	TGTGCCATCAGTGAGACCGGGACAGCCACCTACGAGCAGTACTTC	CAISETGTATYEQYF
TRBV5-6	TRBJ2-3	-	TRBD2	TGTGCCAGCAGCTCGGCCGGGACTAGCTCAGATACGCAGTATTTT	CASSSAGTSSDTQYF
TRBV28	TRBJ2-7	-	TRBD2	TGTGCCAGCACCCCCCGGACTAGCGGGAGCTACGAGCAGTACTTC	CASTPRTSGSYEQYF
TRBV7-9	TRBJ1-4	few	-	TGTGCCAGCAGCTCAAGCCGGATTTCTAATGAAAAACTGTTTTTT	CASSSSRISNEKLFF
TRBV6-5	TRBJ2-1	few	-	TGTGCCAGCCAGAACGGGGGAACCTACAATGAGCAGTTCTTC	CASQNGGTYNEQFF